The 23 T cell receptor beta chains below were found in one sample sequenced in a study of OX40 agonist ivuxolimab in advanced cancers. The assay was immunoSEQ multiplex PCR, and TCRdb's table has in-frame clones only and misses some. This table holds around 80,000 clones, more than 75% found once. Specimen: CD4+ or CD8+ T cells sorted from blood, collected in a trial of the OX40 agonist ivuxolimab. These receptors were obtained from an adult with an advanced solid tumor such as melanoma, head and neck, liver or kidney cancer.

The chain couples TRBV28 to TRBJ2-1; D unclear. V was clipped by 2 bases and J by 0 bases, with 17 bases between them. The CDR3 sequence is 18 residues long. Germline-derived CDR1 and CDR2 are MDHEN and SYDVKM. The CDR3 loop reads CASSLMWIAESSYNEQFF. As DNA, the CDR3 is TGTGCCAGCAGTTTAATGTGGATTGCGGAGAGCTCCTACAATGAGCAGTTCTTC.

The CDR3 sequence is CASSFQGRLDYGYTF. In DNA, the CDR3 is TGTGCCAGCAGCTTCCAAGGGCGGTTGGACTATGGCTACACCTTC. This chain joins TRBV7-9 and TRBJ1-2; D is undetermined. Germline V lookup: CDR1 SEHNR, CDR2 FQNEAQ (reference sequence). Trimming cost V 3 bases and J 3 bases, with 14 bases left between them. The CDR3 totals 15 residues. Drawing the rest from reference TRBV7-9 and TRBJ1-2, the complete variable domain is DTGVSQNPRHKITKRGQNVTFRCDPISEHNRLYWYRQTLGQGPEFLTYFQNEAQLEKSRLLSDRFSAERPKGSFSTLEIQRTEQGDSAMYLCASSFQGRLDYGYTFGSGTRLTVV.

The V gene is TRBV9, the J gene TRBJ1-4; D remains ambiguous. The CDR3 has 14 residues. CDR1 SGDLS and CDR2 YYNGEE come from the germline V gene. V was clipped by 4 bases and J by 0 bases, with 7 bases between them. CDR3 residues: CASSLTATNEKLFF. CDR3 coding DNA: TGTGCCAGCAGCCTAACTGCAACTAATGAAAAACTGTTTTTT.

The chain recombines TRBV7-6 with TRBJ1-1; possible D gene TRBD1, 5 bases. The CDR3 has 16 amino acids. Germline CDR1 is SGHVS and CDR2 is FNYEAQ. Trimming removed 1 base at V and 2 bases at J, with 14 bases between. CDR3: CASSLDSHRINTEAFF. The CDR3 DNA reads as TGTGCCAGCAGCTTAGATTCGCACAGGATTAACACTGAAGCTTTCTTT.

The chain employs TRBV7-6 and TRBJ1-3; perhaps TRBD1 as D (5 bases). The ends were cut back, 5 bases at V and 0 bases at J, with 20 bases in the middle. Germline V lookup: CDR1 SGHVS, CDR2 FNYEAQ. The CDR3 is 18 residues long. The CDR3 bases are TGTGCCAGCAGCGAAGGGGCCTATCTCCTAGCCTCTGGAAACACCATATATTTT. The encoded protein is CASSEGAYLLASGNTIYF.

This clone was seen a few times. The chain combines TRBV6-5 with TRBJ1-2, with D unclear. The V end was cut by 4 bases, the J end by 5 bases, with 8 bases between. Germline CDR1 reads MNHEY; CDR2 reads SVGAGI. The CDR3 has 12 residues. As DNA, the CDR3 is TGTGCCAGCAGTTGGTGGCAGTATGGCTACACCTTC. This translates into CASSWWQYGYTF.

The J gene is TRBJ2-6, the V gene TRBV19, with TRBD1 matching 8 bases. This CDR3 region has 18 residues. Per the germline V gene, CDR1 is LNHDA and CDR2 is SQIVND (reference sequence). Unmatched junction bases numbered 10, after V lost 4 bases and J lost 2 bases. The CDR3 spells CASSTVAGGDPGANVLTF. CDR3 sequence (DNA): TGTGCCAGTAGTACGGTAGCAGGGGGCGATCCTGGGGCCAACGTCCTGACTTTC.

This sequence joins TRBV7-3 and TRBJ2-2; D remains ambiguous. V was cut by 2 bases and J by 4 bases, with 14 bases left in between. Germline assignment: CDR1 SGHTA and CDR2 FQGTGA. The CDR3 length is 16 residues. This chain's CDR3 is CASSLQSRTVTGELFF. The CDR3 DNA reads TGTGCCAGCAGCTTACAATCACGGACGGTCACCGGGGAGCTGTTTTTT. The full variable domain, completed using reference TRBV7-3 and TRBJ2-2, is GAGVSQTPSNKVTEKGKYVELRCDPISGHTALYWYRQSLGQGPEFLIYFQGTGAADDSGLPNDRFFAVRPEGSVSTLKIQRTERGDSAVYLCASSLQSRTVTGELFFGEGSRLTVL.

The chain links TRBV6-1 to TRBJ2-3; perhaps TRBD2 as D (6 bases). Trimming shortened V by 1 base and J by 3 bases, and 14 bases separated the two germline ends. The CDR3 totals 16 residues. Germline loops: CDR1 MNHNS, CDR2 SASEGT. The CDR3 sequence: CASSEGVSGETDTQYF. DNA for the CDR3: TGTGCCAGCAGTGAAGGGGTATCGGGGGAGACAGATACGCAGTATTTT.

The chain joins TRBV5-4 to TRBJ2-2; D call uncertain. The V end lost 1 base, the J end lost 6 bases, and 16 bases lay between the germline ends. Germline CDR1 is SGHNT and CDR2 is YYREEE (reference sequence). CDR3 length: 16 amino acids. The CDR3 region is CASSLSPTRTPGELFF. The CDR3 DNA follows: TGTGCCAGCAGCTTGTCCCCGACCAGAACACCCGGGGAGCTGTTTTTT.

V usage is TRBV18 and J usage is TRBJ2-1, with 7 bases fitting TRBD2. This CDR3 comprises 12 residues. Germline loops: CDR1 KGHSH, CDR2 LQKENI. After removal of 3 bases from V and 8 bases from J, the junction contained 1 base not matched to a gene. CDR3 sequence: CASSPRGDEQFF. The DNA of the CDR3 is TGTGCCAGCTCACCCCGGGGGGATGAGCAGTTCTTC. The complete variable domain, with remaining parts taken from reference TRBV18 and TRBJ2-1, reads NAGVMQNPRHLVRRRGQEARLRCSPMKGHSHVYWYRQLPEEGLKFMVYLQKENIIDESGMPKERFSAEFPKEGPSILRIQQVVRGDSAAYFCASSPRGDEQFFGPGTRLTVL.

This chain connects TRBV18 to TRBJ2-7, with 11 bases that match TRBD1. The CDR3 covers 15 residues. CDR1 is KGHSH, CDR2 LQKENI, per germline. The junction had 8 bases not matched to a gene; V was cut back by 4 bases and J by 6 bases. CDR3 DNA: TGTGCCAGCTCACTCAACACAGGACAGGGGGCCGAGCAGTACTTC. Translated: CASSLNTGQGAEQYF.

Regarding this clone: Other DNA sequences in this specimen translate into the identical CDR3. The chain is built from TRBV5-4 and TRBJ2-3, with 8 nucleotides matching TRBD1. Trimming at V came to 4 bases and at J to 1 base, leaving 5 bases not matched to a gene. The CDR3 spans 15 residues. The germline gives CDR1 SGHNT, CDR2 YYREEE (reference sequence). The CDR3 bases are TGTGCCAGCAGCCCCCCGGGACAGGGCACAGATACGCAGTATTTT. It codes for CASSPPGQGTDTQYF.

V gene TRBV29-1 combines with J gene TRBJ2-7; no clear D. Trimming took 5 bases from V and 5 from J, leaving 19 bases between them. Germline V gene data show CDR1 as SQVTM and CDR2 as ANQGSEA. The CDR3 length is 14 residues. The CDR3 loop is CSVQAQPMGHEQYF. CDR3 nucleotides: TGCAGCGTTCAGGCACAGCCCATGGGCCACGAGCAGTACTTC.

The rearrangement joins TRBV27 to TRBJ1-2; D call uncertain. Looked up from germline, CDR1 is MNHEY and CDR2 is SMNVEV (reference sequence). V was trimmed by 6 bases and J by 3 bases, leaving 8 bases between them. The CDR3 covers 12 residues. The chain's CDR3 is CASRSQYYGYTF. The DNA of the CDR3 is TGTGCCAGCAGGAGCCAGTACTATGGCTACACCTTC.

This sequence joins TRBV29-1 and TRBJ2-3, with D tentatively TRBD1 (5 bases). V shed 1 base and J shed 2 bases, with 19 bases lying between them. Per germline, CDR1 SQVTM and CDR2 ANQGSEA. The CDR3 spans 17 residues. The CDR3 coding sequence is TGCAGCGTTGAAGGATGGGGCCCAACGGGCGCCACAGATACGCAGTATTTT. It codes for CSVEGWGPTGATDTQYF.

The chain is built from TRBV19 and TRBJ2-1; the D gene is possibly TRBD2 (5 bases). The V end was cut by 8 bases, the J end by 2 bases, with 16 bases between. The CDR3 loop spans 15 amino acids. The V gene's germline CDR1 is LNHDA and CDR2 SQIVND (reference sequence). The CDR3, as DNA: TGTGCCAGTCGAAGCGGTCCAATGGCCTACAATGAGCAGTTCTTC. Translation: CASRSGPMAYNEQFF.

V is TRBV2 and J is TRBJ2-4; tentative D call: TRBD1 (6 bases). V dropped 2 bases and J dropped 4 bases, with 9 bases sitting between them. Germline V gives CDR1 SNHLY, CDR2 FYNNEI. The CDR3 has 14 residues. The CDR3 sequence is CASSERTAKNIQYF. The CDR3 coding sequence is TGTGCCAGCAGTGAACGGACAGCTAAAAACATTCAGTACTTC.

The J gene is TRBJ2-5, the V gene TRBV4-3; tentatively, D is TRBD2 (6 bases). The V and J ends lost 1 base and 5 bases respectively, with 17 bases between them. The CDR3 extends over 16 amino acids. The germline CDR1 and CDR2 sequences are LGHNA and YSLEER. CDR3 DNA sequence: TGCGCCAGCAGCCAAGGGACCGGCGGGGCGGCGGAGACCCAGTACTTC. It specifies CASSQGTGGAAETQYF.

The chain links TRBV5-4 to TRBJ1-1; a possible D gene is TRBD1 (6 bases). Per germline, CDR1 SGHNT and CDR2 YYREEE (reference sequence). Trimming took 7 bases from V and 4 from J, leaving 14 bases between them. CDR3 size: 13 residues. The CDR3 region has the DNA TGTGCCAGCGGGCAACAGGGAGGCACTGAAGCTTTCTTT. Protein sequence: CASGQQGGTEAFF.

The genes are TRBV7-9 and TRBJ2-7; tentatively, D is TRBD2 (6 bases). Per germline, CDR1 SEHNR and CDR2 FQNEAQ (reference sequence). The length of the CDR3 is 15 residues. V was trimmed by 5 bases and J by 3 bases, leaving 17 bases between them. DNA for the CDR3: TGTGCCAGCAGCGCTCCCGCTGGGGGGAGCTACGAGCAGTACTTC. Amino acids: CASSAPAGGSYEQYF.

This chain links TRBV11-2 with TRBJ1-1; 7 bases match TRBD1. This CDR3 spans 14 amino acids. Trimming removed 3 bases from V and 0 bases from J; junction bases left unmatched: 1. Germline lookup yields CDR1 SGHAT and CDR2 FQNNGV. CDR3 bases: TGTGCCAGCAGCTTGGGACAGATGAACACTGAAGCTTTCTTT. Encoded protein: CASSLGQMNTEAFF.

This chain's CDR3 is CASSTVQTGELFF. In DNA, the CDR3 is TGCGCCAGCAGTACCGTCCAAACCGGGGAGCTGTTTTTT. The gene calls are TRBV10-1 and TRBJ2-2; D not resolved. V was shortened by 5 bases and J by 5 bases, with 9 bases between the two germline ends. There are 13 residues in the CDR3. The germline V gene has CDR1 WNHNN and CDR2 SYGVQD (reference sequence).